This TCR beta chain was found in a study of T cell responses to AZD1222 COVID-19 vaccine. Study outcomes and limitations: In all cases, repertoires were sampled only after the peak T cell response. Baseline serology detected seropositivity in only a handful of AZD1222 recipients.

Turning to this clone: Its antigen is unidentified.

V trimming: 6 bases; J trimming: 4 bases; junction bases outside the gene matches: 6. The CDR3 runs to 14 residues. Germline V gives CDR1 SNHLY, CDR2 FYNNEI. Profiling relied on immunoSEQ multiplex PCR, and the TCRdb table lists in-frame clones only, not all of them. The table records approximately 120,000 clones, 87% of them present only once. The chain couples TRBV2 to TRBJ2-1; 7 bases match TRBD2. This TCR was recovered from an adult in good health. The sample in question was peripheral blood, obtained on day 0 of AZD1222 vaccination. In DNA, the CDR3 is TGTGCCAGCAGATCAAGCGGGGCTTACAATGAGCAGTTCTTC. Protein: CASRSSGAYNEQFF.